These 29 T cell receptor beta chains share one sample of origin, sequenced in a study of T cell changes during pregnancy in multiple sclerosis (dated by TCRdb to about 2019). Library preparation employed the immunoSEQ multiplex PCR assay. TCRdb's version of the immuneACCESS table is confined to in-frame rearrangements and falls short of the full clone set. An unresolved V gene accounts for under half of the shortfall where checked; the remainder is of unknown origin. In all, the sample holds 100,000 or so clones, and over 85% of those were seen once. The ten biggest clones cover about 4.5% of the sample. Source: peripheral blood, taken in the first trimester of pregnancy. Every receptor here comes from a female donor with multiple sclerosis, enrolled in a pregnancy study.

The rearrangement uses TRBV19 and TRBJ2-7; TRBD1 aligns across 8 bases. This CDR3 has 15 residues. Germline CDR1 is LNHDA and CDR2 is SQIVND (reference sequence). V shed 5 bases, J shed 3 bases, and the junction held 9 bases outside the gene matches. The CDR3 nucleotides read TGTGCCAGTAGTCCAGGGACAGGAAGCCTCTACGAGCAGTACTTC. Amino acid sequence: CASSPGTGSLYEQYF.

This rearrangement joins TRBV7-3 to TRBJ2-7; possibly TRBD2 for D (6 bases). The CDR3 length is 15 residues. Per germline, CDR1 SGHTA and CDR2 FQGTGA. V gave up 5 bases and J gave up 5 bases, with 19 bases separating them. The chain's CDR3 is CASSPGAGSPHEQYF. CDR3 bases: TGTGCCAGCAGCCCCGGGGCGGGGAGCCCCCACGAGCAGTACTTC.

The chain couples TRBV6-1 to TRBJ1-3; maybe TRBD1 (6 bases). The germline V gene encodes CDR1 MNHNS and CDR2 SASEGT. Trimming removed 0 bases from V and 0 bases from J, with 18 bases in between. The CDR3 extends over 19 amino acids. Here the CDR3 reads CASSEAGRGTHHSGNTIYF. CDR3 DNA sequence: TGTGCCAGCAGTGAAGCGGGCAGGGGAACCCACCACTCTGGAAACACCATATATTTT.

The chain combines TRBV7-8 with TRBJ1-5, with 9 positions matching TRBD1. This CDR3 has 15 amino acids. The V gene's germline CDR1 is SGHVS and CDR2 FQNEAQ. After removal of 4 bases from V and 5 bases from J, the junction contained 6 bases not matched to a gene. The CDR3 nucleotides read TGTGCCAGCAGCTGGGGGACAGGGTGGGATCAGCCCCAGCATTTT. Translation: CASSWGTGWDQPQHF.

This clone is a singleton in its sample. This chain's CDR3 is CASSLITSGTAYEQYF. The CDR3 coding sequence is TGTGCCAGCAGCTTAATTACTAGCGGAACGGCCTACGAGCAGTACTTC. The chain combines TRBV7-8 with TRBJ2-7, with 8 bases aligning to TRBD2. This CDR3 comprises 16 residues. The germline V gene encodes CDR1 SGHVS and CDR2 FQNEAQ. J gave up 2 bases and V 2 bases, and 8 bases lay outside the gene matches.

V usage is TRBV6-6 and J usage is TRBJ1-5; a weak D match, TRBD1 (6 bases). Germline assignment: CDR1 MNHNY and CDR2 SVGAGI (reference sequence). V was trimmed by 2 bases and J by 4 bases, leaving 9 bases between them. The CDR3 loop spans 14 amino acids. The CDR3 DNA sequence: TGTGCCAGCAGTTACGGGACACCGAATCAGCCCCAGCATTTT. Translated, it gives CASSYGTPNQPQHF.

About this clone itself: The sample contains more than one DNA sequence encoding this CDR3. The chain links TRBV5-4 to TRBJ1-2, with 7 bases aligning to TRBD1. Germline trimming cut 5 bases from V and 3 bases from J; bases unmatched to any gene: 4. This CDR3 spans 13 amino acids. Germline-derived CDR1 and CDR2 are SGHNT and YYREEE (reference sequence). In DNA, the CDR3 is TGTGCCAGCAGTCGCGACAGGGACTATGGCTACACCTTC. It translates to CASSRDRDYGYTF.

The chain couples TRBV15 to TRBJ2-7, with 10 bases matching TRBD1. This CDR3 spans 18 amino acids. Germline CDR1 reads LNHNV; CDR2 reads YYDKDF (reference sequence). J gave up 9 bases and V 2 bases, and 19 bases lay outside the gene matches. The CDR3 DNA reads TGTGCCACCAGCAGAACTAATTGGGGAAACCGGGACAGGGGATTGCAGTACTTC. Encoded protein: CATSRTNWGNRDRGLQYF.

The CDR3 nucleotides are TGTGCCAGCTCACCGGGACAGGGGTCGAGTACGCAGTATTTT. Protein: CASSPGQGSSTQYF. The chain joins TRBV18 to TRBJ2-3; 10 nucleotides align to TRBD1. There are 14 residues in the CDR3. V lost 3 bases and J lost 8; bases outside the gene matches: 5. CDR1 and CDR2 (germline): KGHSH, LQKENI.

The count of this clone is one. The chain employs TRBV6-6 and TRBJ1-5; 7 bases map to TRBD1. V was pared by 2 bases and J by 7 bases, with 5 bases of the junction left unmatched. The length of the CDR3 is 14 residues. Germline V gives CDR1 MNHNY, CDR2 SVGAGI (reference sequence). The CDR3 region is CASSYRGLRQPQHF. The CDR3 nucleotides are TGTGCCAGCAGTTACAGGGGGCTGCGACAGCCCCAGCATTTT.

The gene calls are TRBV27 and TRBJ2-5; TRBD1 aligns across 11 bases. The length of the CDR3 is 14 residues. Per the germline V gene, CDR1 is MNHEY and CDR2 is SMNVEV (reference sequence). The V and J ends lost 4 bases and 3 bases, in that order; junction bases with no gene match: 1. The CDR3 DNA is TGTGCCAGCAGTTCGGGACAGGGGGAAGAGACCCAGTACTTC. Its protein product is CASSSGQGEETQYF.

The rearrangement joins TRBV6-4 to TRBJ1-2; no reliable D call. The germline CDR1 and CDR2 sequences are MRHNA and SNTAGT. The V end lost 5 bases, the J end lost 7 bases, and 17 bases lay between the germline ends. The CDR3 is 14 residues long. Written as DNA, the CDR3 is TGTGCCAGCAGTACTTCCGTCCGTGGTCCTGGCTACACCTTC. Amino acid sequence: CASSTSVRGPGYTF.

CDR3 region: CASSPKSDPYNSPLHF. CDR3 nucleotides: TGTGCCAGCTCACCCAAGAGCGATCCTTATAATTCACCCCTCCACTTT. V usage is TRBV18 and J usage is TRBJ1-6; no clear D gene. V shed 3 bases and J shed 4 bases, with 13 bases lying between them. CDR1 and CDR2 (germline): KGHSH, LQKENI. CDR3 size: 16 residues.

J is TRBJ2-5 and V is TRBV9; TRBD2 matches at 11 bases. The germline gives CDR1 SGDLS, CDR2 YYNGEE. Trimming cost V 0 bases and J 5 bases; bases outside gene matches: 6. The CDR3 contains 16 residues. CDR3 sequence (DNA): TGTGCCAGCAGCGTAGCTGCTAGCGGGGGGATCGAGACCCAGTACTTC. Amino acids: CASSVAASGGIETQYF.

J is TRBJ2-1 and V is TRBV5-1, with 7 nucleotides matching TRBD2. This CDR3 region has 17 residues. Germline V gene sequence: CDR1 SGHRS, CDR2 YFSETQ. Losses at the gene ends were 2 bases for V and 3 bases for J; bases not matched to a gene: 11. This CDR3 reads CASSLRGGGGSYNEQFF. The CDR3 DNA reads TGCGCCAGCAGCTTACGGGGTGGGGGGGGGAGCTACAATGAGCAGTTCTTC.

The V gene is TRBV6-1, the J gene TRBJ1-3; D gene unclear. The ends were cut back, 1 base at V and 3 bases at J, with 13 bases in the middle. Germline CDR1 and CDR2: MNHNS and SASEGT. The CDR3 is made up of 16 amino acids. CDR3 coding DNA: TGTGCCAGCAGTGAAGTAGATGGAGTAAGTGGAAACACCATATATTTT. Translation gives CASSEVDGVSGNTIYF.

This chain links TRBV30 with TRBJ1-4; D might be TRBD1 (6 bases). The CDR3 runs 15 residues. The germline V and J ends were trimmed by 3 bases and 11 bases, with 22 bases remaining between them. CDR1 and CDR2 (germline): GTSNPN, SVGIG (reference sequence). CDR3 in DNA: TGTGCCTGGAGGCATCCGGGACAACCAGAGGGGAAACTGTTTTTT. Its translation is CAWRHPGQPEGKLFF.

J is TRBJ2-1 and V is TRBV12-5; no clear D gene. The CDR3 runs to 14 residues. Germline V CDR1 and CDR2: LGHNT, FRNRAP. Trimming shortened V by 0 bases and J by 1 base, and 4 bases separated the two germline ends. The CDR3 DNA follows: TGTGCTAGTGGTTTGGTACAGTCCTACAATGAGCAGTTCTTC. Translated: CASGLVQSYNEQFF.

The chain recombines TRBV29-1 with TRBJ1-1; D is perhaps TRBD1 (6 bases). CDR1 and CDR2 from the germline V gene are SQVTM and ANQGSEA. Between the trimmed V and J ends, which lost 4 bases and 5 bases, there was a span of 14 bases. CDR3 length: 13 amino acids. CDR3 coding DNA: TGCAGCGTTGGGTTGGGGGCTCGGACTGAAGCTTTCTTT. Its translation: CSVGLGARTEAFF.

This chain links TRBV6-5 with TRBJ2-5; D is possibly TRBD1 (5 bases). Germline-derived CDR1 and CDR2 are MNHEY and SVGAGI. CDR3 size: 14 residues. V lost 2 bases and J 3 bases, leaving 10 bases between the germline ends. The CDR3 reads CASSYQGLEETQYF. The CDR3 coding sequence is TGTGCCAGCAGTTACCAGGGCCTAGAAGAGACCCAGTACTTC.

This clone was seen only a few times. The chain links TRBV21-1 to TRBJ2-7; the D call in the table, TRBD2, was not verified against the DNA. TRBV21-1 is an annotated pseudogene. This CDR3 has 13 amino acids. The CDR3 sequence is CGTAGGRCHEQYF. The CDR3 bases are TGTGGCACAGCGGGGGGTAGGTGTCACGAGCAGTACTTC.

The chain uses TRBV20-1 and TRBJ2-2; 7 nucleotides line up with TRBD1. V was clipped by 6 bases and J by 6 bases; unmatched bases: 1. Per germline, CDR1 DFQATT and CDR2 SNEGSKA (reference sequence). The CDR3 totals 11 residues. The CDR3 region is CSAQGAGELFF. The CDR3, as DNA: TGCAGTGCGCAGGGGGCCGGGGAGCTGTTTTTT.

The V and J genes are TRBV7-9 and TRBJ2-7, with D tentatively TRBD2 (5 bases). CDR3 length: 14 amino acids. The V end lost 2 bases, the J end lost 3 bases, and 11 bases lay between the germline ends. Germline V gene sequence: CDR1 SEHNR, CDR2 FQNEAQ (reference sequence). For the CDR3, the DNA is TGTGCCAGCAGCTTAATCGAGGGAATCTACGAGCAGTACTTC. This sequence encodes CASSLIEGIYEQYF. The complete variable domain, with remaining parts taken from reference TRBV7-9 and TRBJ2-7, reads DTGVSQNPRHKITKRGQNVTFRCDPISEHNRLYWYRQTLGQGPEFLTYFQNEAQLEKSRLLSDRFSAERPKGSFSTLEIQRTEQGDSAMYLCASSLIEGIYEQYFGPGTRLTVT.

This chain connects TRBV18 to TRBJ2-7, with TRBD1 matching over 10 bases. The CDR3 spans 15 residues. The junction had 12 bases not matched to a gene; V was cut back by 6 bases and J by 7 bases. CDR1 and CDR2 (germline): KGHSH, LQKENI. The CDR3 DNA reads TGTGCCAGCTCGCCTGGAGGACAGGGGGTAGGGGAGCAGTACTTC. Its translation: CASSPGGQGVGEQYF.

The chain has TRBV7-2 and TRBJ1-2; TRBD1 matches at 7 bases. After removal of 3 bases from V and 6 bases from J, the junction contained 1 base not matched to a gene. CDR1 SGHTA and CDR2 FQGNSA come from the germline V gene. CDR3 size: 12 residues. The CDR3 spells CASSFGTDGYTF. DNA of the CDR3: TGTGCCAGCAGCTTCGGGACAGATGGCTACACCTTC.

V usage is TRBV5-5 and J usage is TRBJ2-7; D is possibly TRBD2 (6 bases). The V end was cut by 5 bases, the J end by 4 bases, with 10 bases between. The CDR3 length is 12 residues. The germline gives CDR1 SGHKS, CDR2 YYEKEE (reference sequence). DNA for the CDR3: TGTGCCAGCAGTTTTGGGGGGTACGAGCAGTACTTC. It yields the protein CASSFGGYEQYF.

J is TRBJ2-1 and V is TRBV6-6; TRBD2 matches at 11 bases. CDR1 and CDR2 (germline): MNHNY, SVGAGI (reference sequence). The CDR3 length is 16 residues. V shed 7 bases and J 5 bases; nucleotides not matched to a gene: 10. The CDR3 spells CASKTTSGGNDNEQFF. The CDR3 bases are TGTGCCAGCAAGACTACTAGCGGGGGAAACGACAATGAGCAGTTCTTC.

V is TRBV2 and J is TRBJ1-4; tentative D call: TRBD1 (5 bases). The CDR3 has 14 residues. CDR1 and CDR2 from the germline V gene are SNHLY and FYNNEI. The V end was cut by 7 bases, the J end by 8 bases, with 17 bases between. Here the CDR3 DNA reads TGTGCCAGCATTGGAGCGGGGAAGGGGGAAAAACTGTTTTTT. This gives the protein CASIGAGKGEKLFF.

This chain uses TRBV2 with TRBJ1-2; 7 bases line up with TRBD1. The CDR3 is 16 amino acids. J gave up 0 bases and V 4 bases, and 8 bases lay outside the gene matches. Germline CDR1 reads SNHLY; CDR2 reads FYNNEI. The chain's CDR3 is CASSVVGGQTNYGYTF. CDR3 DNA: TGTGCCAGCAGTGTTGTGGGGGGACAGACTAACTATGGCTACACCTTC.